The TCR beta chain under discussion was sequenced for a study of blood T cell repertoires in COVID-19. Study-wide background: Sites across the United States, Italy and Spain contributed samples from acute and convalescent COVID-19. T cells, B-cell-depleted T cells, or PBMCs supplied cDNA or gDNA.

As handled by the study authors: Counts of nucleated cells, estimated from reference gene primer amplification, were obtained. Clones were read by immunoSEQ multiplex PCR, and TCRdb kept only the in-frame ones, dropping some. That table is the source of V, J and clone size, and D and trimming were worked out from the DNA. The profile shows 250,000 or so clones, roughly 87% of them singletons. What was sequenced was peripheral blood. The clonotype was recovered from a young man with active or convalescent COVID-19.

The CDR3 region is CATQTGQGDQPQHF. In nucleotides, the CDR3 is TGTGCCACCCAGACCGGACAGGGGGATCAGCCCCAGCATTTT. The chain employs TRBV19 and TRBJ1-5; 10 bases agree with TRBD1. Germline V gives CDR1 LNHDA, CDR2 SQIVND (reference sequence). This CDR3 has 14 residues. J lost 5 bases, V lost 10 bases, and 8 bases had no gene match.